This TCR beta chain was found in a study of blood T cell repertoires in COVID-19. Clones were sequenced by immunoSEQ multiplex PCR, and TCRdb holds only the in-frame ones, with some missing. This sample yields about 480,000 clones, of which about nine tenths are seen a single time; roughly 8% belongs to the top ten. The study counted Cohort 3 donors as recovered given two negative PCRs, clearance, or symptom resolution. This CDR3 is 18 amino acids long. V lost 1 base and J lost 3, with 18 bases in between. Germline CDR1 SNHLY, CDR2 FYNNEI. This chain connects TRBV2 to TRBJ1-4; no reliable D call. Sequencing was carried out using PBMCs or T cells enriched from blood (not recorded which). The receptor's source is a woman between 55 and 75 years old who had recovered from COVID-19. The CDR3 DNA reads as TGTGCCAGCAGTGAAGTTCTGGTGCCGAGGGCTCCTAATGAAAAACTGTTTTTT. Its protein is CASSEVLVPRAPNEKLFF.